This T cell receptor (beta chain) is from a study of blood T cell repertoires in COVID-19. Study details: There were acute and convalescent COVID-19 samples, and they came from the United States, Italy and Spain. Sample material is recorded as cDNA or gDNA derived from T cells, B-cell-depleted T cells, or PBMCs.

Original handling: Nucleated cell counts were estimated from reference gene primer amplification. Produced via immunoSEQ multiplex PCR; TCRdb's table is partial and in-frame only. The V and J calls and the clone size are those of that table, but D and trimming were determined from the DNA. The sample lists 250,000 to 350,000 clones; approximately 86% were seen once. V was pared by 6 bases and J by 0 bases, with 11 bases between. The CDR3 totals 14 residues. Germline V lookup: CDR1 MNHEY, CDR2 SVGAGI. The sequenced sample consisted of peripheral blood. This TCR derives from a woman between 25 and 40 years old who had recovered from COVID-19. This chain uses TRBV6-5 with TRBJ1-1; the D gene is possibly TRBD1 (6 bases). The CDR3 spells CASSRQAVNTEAFF. The CDR3 DNA reads TGTGCCAGCAGCCGACAGGCGGTGAACACTGAAGCTTTCTTT.